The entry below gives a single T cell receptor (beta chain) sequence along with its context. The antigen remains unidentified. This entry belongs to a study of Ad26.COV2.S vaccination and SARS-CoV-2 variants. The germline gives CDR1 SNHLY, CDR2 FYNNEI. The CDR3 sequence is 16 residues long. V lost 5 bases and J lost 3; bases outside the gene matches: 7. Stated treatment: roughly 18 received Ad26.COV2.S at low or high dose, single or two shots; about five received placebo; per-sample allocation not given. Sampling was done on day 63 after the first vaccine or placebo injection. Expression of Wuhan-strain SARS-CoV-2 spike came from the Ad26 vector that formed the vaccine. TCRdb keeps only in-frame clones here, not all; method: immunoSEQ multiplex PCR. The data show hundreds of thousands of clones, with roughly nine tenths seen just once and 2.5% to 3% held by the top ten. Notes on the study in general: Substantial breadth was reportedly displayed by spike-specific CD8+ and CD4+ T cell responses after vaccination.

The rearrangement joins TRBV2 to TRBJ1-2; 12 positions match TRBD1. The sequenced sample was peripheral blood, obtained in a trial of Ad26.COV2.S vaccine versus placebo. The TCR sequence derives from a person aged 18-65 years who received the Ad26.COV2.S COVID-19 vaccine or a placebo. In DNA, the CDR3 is TGTGCCAGCAGTAACCAGGGGACAGGGGGCTACTATGGCTACACCTTC. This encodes CASSNQGTGGYYGYTF.